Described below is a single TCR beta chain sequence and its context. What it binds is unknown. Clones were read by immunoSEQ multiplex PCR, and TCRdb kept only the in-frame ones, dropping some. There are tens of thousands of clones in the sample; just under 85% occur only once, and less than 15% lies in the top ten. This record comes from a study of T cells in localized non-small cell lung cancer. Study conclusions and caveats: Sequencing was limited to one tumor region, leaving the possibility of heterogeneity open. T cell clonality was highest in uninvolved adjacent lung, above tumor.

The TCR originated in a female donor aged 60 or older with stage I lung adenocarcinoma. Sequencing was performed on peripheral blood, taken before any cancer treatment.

For the CDR3, the DNA is TGTGCCGGGACAGTCAATCAGCCCCAGCATTTT. This translates into CAGTVNQPQHF. This chain connects TRBV21-1 to TRBJ1-5; the DNA was not used to check the table's D call, TRBD1. TRBV21-1 is an annotated pseudogene. This CDR3 has 11 residues.